One and the same sample provided the 21 T cell receptor beta chains below, sequenced in a study of human T cells and chemical hapten exposure (dated by TCRdb to the early 2020s). The intended sense of this specimen's time point label: patch test 1, 2 weeks after DPC sensitization. The label giving this sample's treatment or condition can be read as: therapeutic diphenylcyclopropenone sensitization with weekly scalp DPC. To prepare the library, RACE was applied. Sequencing used a NextSeq 500. TCRdb cleaned the public reads at Q25 with fastp, built clones with MiXCR and kept in-frame beta chains. When rows share a CDR3 protein, they turn into one entry using the most common DNA and genes. The sample table contains some 400,000 distinct CDR3 sequences; only one count was recorded for more than 4.5% of them. The top ten clones comprise roughly 2.4% of the sample. Sequenced here: whole blood, sampled in connection with sensitization to the hapten diphenylcyclopropenone (DPC). Receptors were obtained from a woman aged 45 to 65 with alopecia areata. Some clones in this sample may be carry-over from other donors' samples.

The sample holds many counts of this clonotype. The chain carries TRBV18 and TRBJ1-1; 8 bases align to TRBD1. Germline loops: CDR1 KGHSH, CDR2 LQKENI. Trimming removed 5 bases from V and 5 bases from J; junction bases left unmatched: 10. CDR3 length equals 15 residues. This CDR3 is CASSGDRLRDTEAFF. CDR3 DNA sequence: TGTGCCAGCTCAGGGGACAGGCTACGGGATACTGAAGCTTTCTTT.

Many counts were recorded for this clonotype. CDR3 bases: TGTGCCAGCAGTGGTCCGTCAGAGAAGTACTTC. This encodes CASSGPSEKYF. This rearrangement joins TRBV12-3 or TRBV12-4 to TRBJ2-5; the D is unclear. This CDR3 is 11 amino acids long. Trimming removed 5 bases at V and 12 bases at J, with 13 bases between.

This clonotype has ten or more counts. The chain couples TRBV2 to TRBJ1-5; 7 bases line up with TRBD1. The length of the CDR3 is 14 residues. With V trimmed by 6 bases and J by 0 bases, 2 bases remained unmatched. Germline V gene lookup returns CDR1 SNHLY and CDR2 FYNNEI. The DNA for the CDR3 is TGTGCCAGCAGGGGACAGAATAGCAATCAGCCCCAGCATTTT. Translation gives CASRGQNSNQPQHF.

This clonotype was seen more than once but under ten times. CDR3 amino acids: CASSNPGGRDGYTF. DNA for the CDR3: TGTGCCAGCAGTAACCCCGGAGGCAGGGACGGCTACACCTTC. The chain links TRBV6-5 to TRBJ1-2, with D possibly TRBD1 on 5 matching bases. The V and J ends lost 5 bases and 8 bases respectively, with 18 bases between them. In germline, CDR1 is MNHEY, CDR2 SVGAGI. The CDR3 consists of 14 residues.

This clonotype was counted a few times. Sequence at one end of the junction differs from germline and may be a read error. V is TRBV18 and J is TRBJ1-1; no firm D call. Germline V CDR1 and CDR2: KGHSH, LQKENI. CDR3 length: 13 amino acids. This CDR3 is CASSPPMNSEAFF. The CDR3 DNA sequence: TGTGCCAGCTCACCACCTATGAACTCTGAAGCTTTCTTT.

This clonotype was detected ten times or more. The rearrangement links TRBV28 to TRBJ1-2, with a weak D call TRBD1 (6 bases). The CDR3 covers 12 residues. Per the germline V gene, CDR1 is MDHEN and CDR2 is SYDVKM. V lost 6 bases and J lost 4, with 9 bases in between. The CDR3 loop reads CASRDSRYGYTF. DNA of the CDR3: TGTGCCAGCAGGGACAGCCGCTATGGCTACACCTTC.

CDR3 sequence (DNA): TGTGCCAGCAGTTACGGGACTAGCGTCACCACCGGGGAGCTGTTTTTT. This encodes CASSYGTSVTTGELFF. This chain joins TRBV12-3 or TRBV12-4 and TRBJ2-2, with 10 bases matching TRBD2. The CDR3 consists of 16 residues. Trimming at V came to 4 bases and at J to 4 bases, leaving 6 bases not matched to a gene.

Only a few counts were recorded for this clonotype. The V and J genes are TRBV29-1 and TRBJ2-7; D might be TRBD1 (6 bases). The CDR3 length is 11 residues. V lost 4 bases, J lost 6 bases, and 10 bases lay in between. Per germline, CDR1 SQVTM and CDR2 ANQGSEA. CDR3 region: CSVGGRGEQYF. The CDR3 DNA reads TGCAGCGTTGGGGGGCGAGGCGAGCAGTACTTC.

This clonotype was detected many times. V is TRBV6-6 and J is TRBJ2-3; D might be TRBD1 (5 bases). The CDR3 totals 12 residues. Germline values: CDR1 MNHNY, CDR2 SVGAGI (reference sequence). Trimming took 10 bases from V and 2 from J, leaving 10 bases between them. CDR3 bases: TGTGCCACTTCGACAGCCACAGATACGCAGTATTTT. It encodes CATSTATDTQYF.

The sample holds a few counts of this clonotype. This rearrangement joins TRBV5-1 to TRBJ2-1; perhaps TRBD1 as D (6 bases). The V end was cut by 1 base, the J end by 3 bases, with 8 bases between. Germline V gene sequence: CDR1 SGHRS, CDR2 YFSETQ. The CDR3 covers 14 residues. The CDR3: CASSLIGGYNEQFF. Written as DNA, the CDR3 is TGCGCCAGCAGCTTGATAGGGGGCTACAATGAGCAGTTCTTC.

This clonotype was detected many times. The V and J genes are TRBV5-1 and TRBJ2-7; 7 bases map to TRBD1. V shed 0 bases, J shed 3 bases, and the junction held 3 bases outside the gene matches. The CDR3 runs 14 residues. Germline CDR1 and CDR2: SGHRS and YFSETQ. Here the CDR3 reads CASSLGDRDYEQYF. CDR3 nucleotides: TGCGCCAGCAGCTTGGGAGACAGGGACTACGAGCAGTACTTC.

This clonotype was picked up a small number of times. This sequence joins TRBV28 and TRBJ2-2; D not certain. Germline CDR1 is MDHEN and CDR2 is SYDVKM. The CDR3 loop spans 12 amino acids. The germline V and J ends were trimmed by 3 bases and 13 bases, with 12 bases remaining between them. The DNA of the CDR3 is TGTGCCAGCAGTTTCTCGGCAGAATCGCTGTTTTTT. Encoded protein: CASSFSAESLFF.

The J gene is TRBJ2-4, the V gene TRBV12-3 or TRBV12-4; no definite D call. Trimming removed 3 bases at V and 5 bases at J, with 11 bases between. CDR3 length: 14 amino acids. CDR3 region: CASSFDRDQNIQYF. CDR3 in DNA: TGTGCCAGCAGTTTTGATAGGGATCAAAACATTCAGTACTTC.

The sample holds many counts of this clonotype. The rearrangement uses TRBV9 and TRBJ1-1; D is possibly TRBD1 (5 bases). CDR1 is SGDLS, CDR2 YYNGEE, per germline. V lost 6 bases and J 7 bases, leaving 13 bases between the germline ends. The CDR3 consists of 12 residues. CDR3 nucleotides: TGTGCCAGCACCCGAACAGGAGTTGAAGCTTTCTTT. Residues: CASTRTGVEAFF.

This clonotype has ten or more counts. This chain links TRBV7-9 with TRBJ2-1; TRBD2 agrees at 12 bases. J gave up 7 bases and V 4 bases, and 5 bases lay outside the gene matches. The CDR3 loop spans 15 amino acids. In germline, CDR1 is SEHNR, CDR2 FQNEAQ (reference sequence). The CDR3 DNA reads TGTGCCAGCAGCTGGACTAGCGGGACTGGGAATGAGCAGTTCTTC. Translated, it gives CASSWTSGTGNEQFF.

There are many counts of this clonotype. The chain links TRBV10-3 to TRBJ2-3; tentatively, D is TRBD1 (5 bases). V was cut by 3 bases and J by 3 bases, with 10 bases left in between. Germline V gene lookup returns CDR1 ENHRY and CDR2 SYGVKD. There are 14 residues in the CDR3. In DNA form, the CDR3 reads TGTGCCATCAGTGATCCCAAGGGGACAGATACGCAGTATTTT. Its protein is CAISDPKGTDTQYF.

This clonotype was seen many times. The chain recombines TRBV19 with TRBJ2-7; TRBD1 matches at 7 bases. Germline trimming cut 4 bases from V and 2 bases from J; bases unmatched to any gene: 5. Germline CDR1 LNHDA, CDR2 SQIVND (reference sequence). This CDR3 spans 14 amino acids. DNA for the CDR3: TGTGCCAGTAGTACGTACACAGGGGCCTACGAGCAGTACTTC. It yields the protein CASSTYTGAYEQYF.

In this sample, this clonotype turned up many times. The chain has TRBV9 and TRBJ1-2; D gene unclear. The CDR3 is made up of 17 amino acids. V lost 0 bases to trimming and J lost 4 bases, with 19 bases between them. CDR1 and CDR2 (germline): SGDLS, YYNGEE. The CDR3 nucleotides read TGTGCCAGCAGCGTAGCTCACGGATCTTTTTCCTCCTATGGCTACACCTTC. It encodes CASSVAHGSFSSYGYTF.

The CDR3 region has the DNA TGTGCCAGCAGCTTGGGGGGGCTTCTCAATGAAGCTTTCTTT. Encoded protein: CASSLGGLLNEAFF. The chain carries TRBV7-9 and TRBJ1-1; TRBD1 might be the D (6 bases). V lost 3 bases, J lost 7 bases, and 15 bases lay in between. This CDR3 contains 14 residues. CDR1 is SEHNR and CDR2 is FQNEAQ in the germline V gene (reference sequence).

This clonotype was seen more than once but under ten times. The rearrangement uses TRBV12-5 and TRBJ1-5, with D uncertain. The germline V and J ends were trimmed by 1 base and 1 base, with 23 bases remaining between them. Germline V gives CDR1 LGHNT, CDR2 FRNRAP. The length of the CDR3 is 20 residues. The CDR3 loop is CASGLAVMGAHGVSNQPQHF. CDR3 coding DNA: TGTGCTAGTGGTTTGGCCGTGATGGGTGCCCACGGCGTGAGCAATCAGCCCCAGCATTTT.

This clonotype was observed at least ten times. The chain combines TRBV29-1 with TRBJ2-1, with TRBD2 as a possible D gene (6 bases). CDR3 length: 14 amino acids. The V end was cut by 2 bases, the J end by 1 base, with 9 bases between. CDR1 is SQVTM and CDR2 is ANQGSEA in the germline V gene. CDR3 protein: CSVEPGVSYNEQFF. DNA of the CDR3: TGCAGCGTTGAACCGGGGGTATCCTACAATGAGCAGTTCTTC.